These T cell receptor beta chains were read from a single sample in a study of Graves' ophthalmopathy and Graves' hyperthyroidism. TCRdb independently ran MiXCR on the multiplex PCR reads; one entry per CDR3 protein. The sample contains some 200,000 distinct CDR3 sequences, less than 30% of which appear only once. Sequences were obtained from peripheral blood. The origin of the receptors is a man aged 50 to 60 with Graves' ophthalmopathy. CDR3s include the opening cysteine and the closing phenylalanine or tryptophan. D genes are given only for firm matches. Expanded clones get a size class; other rows say once, few or many, or leave the size out.

j_call: TRBJ2-7
v_call: TRBV27
clone_size: many
d_call: TRBD2
cdr3_nt: TGTGCCAGCAGTTTAACTAGCGGCCCCTACGAGCAGTACTTC
cdr3_aa: CASSLTSGPYEQYF

j_call: TRBJ1-6
v_call: TRBV18
clone_size: few
d_call: TRBD1
cdr3_nt: TGTGCCAGCTCACTAAGGACAGGGGTATCCTATAATTCACCCCTCCACTTT
cdr3_aa: CASSLRTGVSYNSPLHF

j_call: TRBJ2-7
v_call: TRBV5-4
clone_size: NA
d_call: TRBD2
cdr3_nt: TGTGCCAGCAGCTTGACTAGCGGGAGGGCCCTGTCCTACGAGCAGTACTTC
cdr3_aa: CASSLTSGRALSYEQYF

j_call: TRBJ1-5
v_call: TRBV6-2/TRBV6-3
clone_size: many
d_call: NA
cdr3_nt: TGTGCCAGCAGCGACCGGACTGCCCGGCGGTCCCAGCATTTT
cdr3_aa: CASSDRTARRSQHF

j_call: TRBJ1-1
v_call: TRBV7-3
clone_size: NA
d_call: NA
cdr3_nt: TGTGCCAGCAAGGGGGAGCGGAACACTGAAGCTTTCTTT
cdr3_aa: CASKGERNTEAFF

j_call: TRBJ2-2
v_call: TRBV28
clone_size: many
d_call: TRBD2
cdr3_nt: TGTGCCAGCAGTGTTCTAGCGGGAGGGCCGAACACCGGGGAGCTGTTTTTT
cdr3_aa: CASSVLAGGPNTGELFF

j_call: TRBJ1-3
v_call: TRBV6-5
clone_size: NA
d_call: NA
cdr3_nt: TGTGCCAGCAGTTCAAAGGGGGTCTCTGGAAACACCATATATTTT
cdr3_aa: CASSSKGVSGNTIYF

j_call: TRBJ2-5
v_call: TRBV7-3
clone_size: many
d_call: TRBD2
cdr3_nt: TGTGCCAGCAGCTACCGGGGCGGGAGGGTGGAGACCCAGTACTTC
cdr3_aa: CASSYRGGRVETQYF

j_call: TRBJ1-3
v_call: TRBV27
clone_size: many
d_call: NA
cdr3_nt: TGTGCCAGCAGTCTCTCTGGAAACACCATATATTTT
cdr3_aa: CASSLSGNTIYF

j_call: TRBJ2-7
v_call: TRBV5-1
clone_size: many
d_call: NA
cdr3_nt: TGCGCCAGCAGCTTGAACGGGAACTACGAGCAGTACTTC
cdr3_aa: CASSLNGNYEQYF

j_call: TRBJ2-5
v_call: TRBV28
clone_size: many
d_call: NA
cdr3_nt: TGTGCCAGCAGTCCACCGACTAGACAAGAGACCCAGTACTTC
cdr3_aa: CASSPPTRQETQYF

j_call: TRBJ2-7
v_call: TRBV11-2
clone_size: NA
d_call: TRBD2
cdr3_nt: TGTGCCTGCAGAAGGGAGGGAGGAACTGGCGGTGACGAGCAGTACTTC
cdr3_aa: CACRREGGTGGDEQYF

j_call: TRBJ1-1
v_call: TRBV20-1
clone_size: NA
d_call: NA
cdr3_nt: TGCAGTGCCAGACACCTTTTAAACACTGAAGCTTTCTTT
cdr3_aa: CSARHLLNTEAFF

j_call: TRBJ1-6
v_call: TRBV28
clone_size: many
d_call: NA
cdr3_nt: TGTGCCAACAGTCTGGGGGTTAATTCACCCCTCCACTTT
cdr3_aa: CANSLGVNSPLHF

j_call: TRBJ1-6
v_call: TRBV27
clone_size: NA
d_call: TRBD1
cdr3_nt: TGTGCCAGCAGCCTACAGGGAGGGGACAGGGCCCACCCTGGGTCACCCCTCCACTTT
cdr3_aa: CASSLQGGDRAHPGSPLHF

j_call: TRBJ1-2
v_call: TRBV7-8
clone_size: many
d_call: NA
cdr3_nt: TGTGCCAGCAGCTTAGAAGGGGGTAGCTACACCTTC
cdr3_aa: CASSLEGGSYTF

j_call: TRBJ2-7
v_call: TRBV20-1
clone_size: many
d_call: TRBD1
cdr3_nt: TGCAGTGCTAGTACTTACGGGACAGTCAATGCCTACGAGCAGTACTTC
cdr3_aa: CSASTYGTVNAYEQYF

j_call: TRBJ1-2
v_call: TRBV27
clone_size: many
d_call: NA
cdr3_nt: TGTGCCAGCGGGTACGGGCCGAACTATGGCTACACCTTC
cdr3_aa: CASGYGPNYGYTF

j_call: TRBJ2-7
v_call: TRBV4-3
clone_size: many
d_call: TRBD1
cdr3_nt: TGCGCCAGCAGCCACTCGGGGACAGGGGGACTCTACGAGCAGTACTTC
cdr3_aa: CASSHSGTGGLYEQYF

j_call: TRBJ2-7
v_call: TRBV27
clone_size: NA
d_call: TRBD1
cdr3_nt: TGTGCCAGCAGTTTTCAGACAGGGGGCAGTTACGAGCAGTACTTC
cdr3_aa: CASSFQTGGSYEQYF

j_call: TRBJ2-5
v_call: TRBV20-1
clone_size: many
d_call: TRBD1
cdr3_nt: TGCAGTGCTAGGAAGGCGGCAGGGGGACAAGAGACCCAGTACTTC
cdr3_aa: CSARKAAGGQETQYF

j_call: TRBJ2-5
v_call: TRBV29-1
clone_size: many
d_call: NA
cdr3_nt: TGCAGCGGATCCCCTAGGGGCCGGTACGGGACCCAGTACTTC
cdr3_aa: CSGSPRGRYGTQYF

j_call: TRBJ2-5
v_call: TRBV19
clone_size: many
d_call: TRBD2
cdr3_nt: TGTGCCAGCAAAACTAGCGAGACCCAAGAGACCCAGTACTTC
cdr3_aa: CASKTSETQETQYF

j_call: TRBJ1-2
v_call: TRBV10-3
clone_size: many
d_call: NA
cdr3_nt: TGTGCCACCTCGGCAGGGGAGGATTATGGCTACACCTTC
cdr3_aa: CATSAGEDYGYTF

j_call: TRBJ1-2
v_call: TRBV20-1
clone_size: many
d_call: NA
cdr3_nt: TGCAGTCAAAGGACAAGTAACTATGGCTACACCTTC
cdr3_aa: CSQRTSNYGYTF

j_call: TRBJ2-5
v_call: TRBV6-2/TRBV6-3
clone_size: few
d_call: NA
cdr3_nt: TGTGCCAGCAGGTGGGGGGCAGAGGGAGAGACCCAGTACTTC
cdr3_aa: CASRWGAEGETQYF

j_call: TRBJ2-2
v_call: TRBV6-2/TRBV6-3
clone_size: NA
d_call: TRBD2
cdr3_nt: TGTGCCAGTGAACTAGCGGGAGATGGAGGGGAGCTGTTTTTT
cdr3_aa: CASELAGDGGELFF

j_call: TRBJ2-5
v_call: TRBV7-2
clone_size: many
d_call: NA
cdr3_nt: TGTGCCAGCAGCTCCGGGATCCGGCCCAGGACCCAGTACTTC
cdr3_aa: CASSSGIRPRTQYF

j_call: TRBJ2-5
v_call: TRBV12-3/TRBV12-4
clone_size: many
d_call: NA
cdr3_nt: TGTGCCAGCAGTCTGTTCGGGAGTGAGACCCAGTACTTC
cdr3_aa: CASSLFGSETQYF

j_call: TRBJ2-2
v_call: TRBV11-2
clone_size: many
d_call: TRBD2
cdr3_nt: TGTGCCAGCAGGAGGGTGACTAGCGGGATTTGGGGGGAGCTGTTTTTT
cdr3_aa: CASRRVTSGIWGELFF